This entry concerns a single TCR beta chain. This specimen belongs to a study of Ad26.COV2.S vaccination and SARS-CoV-2 variants. Libraries were prepared by immunoSEQ multiplex PCR; TCRdb keeps only in-frame clonotypes and omits some of them. The profile covers approximately 300,000 clones, with 70% to 90% appearing a single time and 2% to 2.5% taken by the ten largest. Documented treatment: approximately 18 received Ad26.COV2.S at low or high dose, single or two shots; about 5 received placebo; per-sample allocation not given. Specimens were obtained on day 63 following the first vaccine or placebo injection. Germline CDR1 and CDR2: SNHLY and FYNNEI. Losses at the gene ends were 2 bases for V and 6 bases for J; bases not matched to a gene: 6. The CDR3 runs 15 residues.

This chain uses TRBV2 with TRBJ2-2; 7 bases align to TRBD2. The input for sequencing was peripheral blood, taken in a trial of Ad26.COV2.S vaccine versus placebo. This TCR was recovered from a person aged 18-60 years who received the Ad26.COV2.S COVID-19 vaccine or a placebo. The DNA for the CDR3 is TGTGCCAGCAGTGAAATCGCTGGGAGGGCCGGGGAGCTGTTTTTT. Residues: CASSEIAGRAGELFF.